The present entry profiles one T cell receptor (beta chain) with its context. This clonotype was observed many times. Its binding antigen is unknown. Per-base quality was not reported, and no clone a single base away is much larger than it. Via the germline V gene, CDR1 is KGHDR and CDR2 SFDVKD. V sheds 3 bases and J sheds 3 bases, leaving 8 bases between their ends. From its cysteine to its phenylalanine, the CDR3 spans 14 amino acids. Here the CDR3 DNA is all that survives: 42 bases in frame from base 1. This specimen's time point label, interpreted: patch test 2, 6 weeks after DPC sensitization. The treatment or condition label, as the study defines it: therapeutic diphenylcyclopropenone sensitization with weekly scalp DPC. At every patch-test visit, the blood draw took place before the patch test was put on. Eligible patients were aged 18 to 70, diagnosed with alopecia, deemed suitable for DPC therapy, and excluded if pregnant. Total RNA was extracted from unfractionated whole blood that had been collected in Tempus Blood RNA tubes.

This entry is derived from a study of human T cells and chemical hapten exposure (dated by TCRdb to the early 2020s). Background on the whole study: For sensitization, 2% DPC in acetone was applied to a 2 cm by 2 cm area of upper inner arm skin. Weekly therapeutic DPC doses were additionally applied to the scalp of patients throughout the roughly 24-week study period. The libraries were sequenced as a pool, and the TCR yield per sample differed mostly because of small variations in library volumes within the pool. Patch testing was performed on the upper back with Finn chambers containing 0.01% DPC, and the patch tests were scored after 6 days according to International Contact Dermatitis Research Group standards. This study followed changes in the peripheral blood TCR repertoire in vivo during primary and secondary sensitization of alopecia patients to the hapten diphenylcyclopropenone (DPC). Blood samples were taken from patients before sensitization (week 0) and then at 2, 6 and about 24 weeks after DPC sensitization. The mostly female patient cohort included alopecia areata with under or over 50% scalp involvement, alopecia totalis and alopecia universalis. Approximately 28 alopecia patients provided blood for TCR sequencing at one to four time points (pre-sensitization, 2, 6 and 24 weeks).

Libraries were constructed by RACE. Reads for this sample came from a NextSeq 500. Library preparation attached unique molecular identifiers to individual cDNA molecules for quantitative, reproducible TCR counting. Each blood RNA sample was used to sequence both TCR alpha and TCR beta chains. Per the source publication's procedure: Samples had a median of about 96,000 TCRs, with a range from roughly 23,224 to 700,000. The Decombinator software suite was used to annotate the V, J and CDR3 of the TCR reads. For PS versus PT1 abundance plots, all samples were subsampled to the same number of TCRs (28,000). TCRs were defined as expanded if absent before sensitization and observed at least eight times at the 2-week time point. TCRdb reanalyzed the raw reads on its own, using fastp at Q25 for trimming and MiXCR for clone calling, and kept in-frame beta chains. A single entry per CDR3 protein holds the most common genes and DNA from its merged rows. These V and J calls derive from TCRdb rather than the authors' analysis. The sample table records tens of thousands of distinct CDR3 sequences; roughly 3.3% of these occur just once. The top ten hold about 7.4% of the sample.

General study outcomes and caveats: A positive correlation was found between the number of PT1 expanded TCRs and patch test score, with significance reached at thresholds 8, 16 and 32 but not 4. Significantly more large CDR3 similarity clusters were formed by expanded TCRs than by pre-sensitization or healthy control sets, consistent with antigen-driven responses. All patients had alopecia, a presumed autoimmune disease, so their immune response might differ from that of healthy individuals. After repeated subsampling, the strength of the expansion versus patch-test correlation and the threshold at which it became significant changed. No change with DPC sensitization was found in the number of TCRs above 1 in 1000 frequency, and no evidence of global repertoire structure alterations was found.

This clonotype was obtained from a man aged 40-50 years with alopecia areata. Some clones in this sample may be carry-over from other donors' samples. This sample comprised whole blood, obtained in connection with sensitization to the hapten diphenylcyclopropenone (DPC). The sequence joins TRBV24-1 to TRBJ1-5; no confident D gene assignment can be made. The encoded CDR3 is CATSDPRHNQPQHF. The DNA sequence reads TGTGCCACCAGTGATCCCCGACACAATCAGCCCCAGCATTTT.